The clone carrying this T cell receptor beta chain was found many times. Its antigen is as yet unknown. The missing CDR3 end, 3 residues past where the read stops, is filled in from the germline J gene. This CDR3 contains 14 residues. V lost 2 bases, J lost 10 bases, and 14 bases lay in between. Germline V gene lookup returns CDR1 MNHNS and CDR2 SASEGT. Blood samples were heparinized, about 5 to 9 ml per donor. This entry belongs to a study of T cell clonality in common variable immunodeficiency. Study conclusions and caveats: Common variable immunodeficiency TCR beta sequences reportedly had fewer deletions and N-nucleotide insertions. Compared with controls, CVID subjects had fewer shared TCRbeta clones. TCRbeta clonality was increased in CVID versus healthy controls.

This table comes from immunoSEQ multiplex PCR, and its TCRdb copy is limited to in-frame clones, with some not included. Observed in the sample are 30,000 to 40,000 clones, none of them singletons. The rearrangement joins TRBV6-1 to TRBJ1-4; perhaps TRBD1 as D (5 bases). This receptor was taken from a person aged 18 to 75 in good health. The specimen was peripheral blood mononuclear cells. The CDR3 DNA, read in part, is TGTGCCAGCAGTGAAATGGGGGGGTGGGGAAAA. It yields the protein CASSEMGGWGK. The entire CDR3 is CASSEMGGWGKLFF.